This passage covers 13 T cell receptor beta chains from one sample sequenced in a study of T cells in Graves' hyperthyroidism and ophthalmopathy. Using RNA transcripts as the source, TCR beta CDR3 regions were amplified. HTBI primers were the set used in a first-round RT-PCR of the TCR CDR3. TCRdb independently ran MiXCR on the multiplex PCR reads; one entry per CDR3 protein. The sample includes about 570,000 distinct CDR3 sequences, 14% seen only once; the top ten take about 14%. Sequencing was performed on blood. These receptors originate from a woman aged 35 to 49 with Graves' hyperthyroidism.

The genes are TRBV25-1 and TRBJ1-5; 8 bases fit TRBD1. The CDR3 totals 14 residues. V shed 2 bases, J shed 6 bases, and the junction held 3 bases outside the gene matches. Germline V CDR1 and CDR2: MGHDK, SYGVNS. The CDR3: CASSEQGASQPQHF. The DNA for the CDR3 is TGTGCCAGCAGTGAACAGGGGGCATCTCAGCCCCAGCATTTT.

This clonotype turned up a few times. This chain links TRBV6-1 with TRBJ2-7, with a tentative D call TRBD1 (6 bases). Germline CDR1 is MNHNS and CDR2 is SASEGT. V was shortened by 6 bases and J by 2 bases, with 17 bases between the two germline ends. The CDR3 covers 15 residues. The CDR3 nucleotides are TGTGCCAGCAGGCTCTACCGGGACAACACCTACGAGCAGTACTTC. This translates into CASRLYRDNTYEQYF.

The table lists this clonotype with many counts. The V and J genes are TRBV7-9 and TRBJ1-4, with TRBD1 matching over 7 bases. CDR3 length: 14 amino acids. Germline trimming cut 3 bases from V and 8 bases from J; bases unmatched to any gene: 6. Looked up from germline, CDR1 is SEHNR and CDR2 is FQNEAQ (reference sequence). In nucleotides, the CDR3 is TGTGCCAGCAGCTTCAGTGGGACAGAAGAAAAACTGTTTTTT. It specifies CASSFSGTEEKLFF.

In its sample, this clonotype was seen many times. This chain uses TRBV5-5 with TRBJ2-2, with 9 nucleotides matching TRBD1. Germline lookup yields CDR1 SGHKS and CDR2 YYEKEE (reference sequence). This CDR3 contains 18 residues. V lost 3 bases to trimming and J lost 1 base; unmatched junction nucleotides: 10. This CDR3 is CASSSPGQGLKNTGELFF. CDR3 nucleotide sequence: TGTGCCAGCAGCTCCCCGGGACAGGGATTGAAGAACACCGGGGAGCTGTTTTTT.

In this sample, this clonotype turned up many times. V is TRBV6-1 and J is TRBJ1-2; D is possibly TRBD1 (5 bases). Trimming left V 2 bases short and J 2 bases short, with 9 bases between. CDR1 and CDR2 (germline): MNHNS, SASEGT. The CDR3 has 14 residues. CDR3 region: CASSEYRTNYGYTF. CDR3 nucleotides: TGTGCCAGCAGTGAATATCGGACAAACTATGGCTACACCTTC.

At least ten counts were recorded for this clonotype. The CDR3 DNA is TGTGCCACCCAACCTGGGGGGGAGAGTAATGAAAAACTGTTTTTT. It yields the protein CATQPGGESNEKLFF. The rearrangement links TRBV28 to TRBJ1-4, with D perhaps TRBD1 (5 bases). V lost 10 bases and J lost 4, with 19 bases in between. Germline values: CDR1 MDHEN, CDR2 SYDVKM. The CDR3 is 15 amino acids.

The chain combines TRBV4-1 with TRBJ1-4; a weak D match, TRBD1 (5 bases). CDR3 size: 18 residues. The ends were cut back, 1 base at V and 0 bases at J, with 15 bases in the middle. CDR1 MGHRA and CDR2 YSYEKL come from the germline V gene. CDR3 protein: CASSQVRGSDATNEKLFF. CDR3 nucleotide sequence: TGCGCCAGCAGCCAAGTAAGGGGTTCAGACGCAACTAATGAAAAACTGTTTTTT.

Of note for this clonotype: Relative to the germline gene, one junction end is altered; a read error may explain this. This rearrangement joins TRBV10-3 to TRBJ1-2, with 7 bases fitting TRBD1. Germline values: CDR1 ENHRY, CDR2 SYGVKD. CDR3 length: 13 amino acids. The CDR3 sequence: CAFSEGTAYGYTF. The CDR3 DNA is TGTGCCTTCAGTGAAGGGACAGCCTATGGCTACACCTTC.

This clonotype was counted many times. This chain joins TRBV28 and TRBJ2-1; TRBD1 agrees at 7 bases. This CDR3 is 14 amino acids long. Germline CDR1 is MDHEN and CDR2 is SYDVKM. Trimming removed 7 bases from V and 0 bases from J; junction bases left unmatched: 3. The CDR3 nucleotides are TGTGCCAGCACCCCAGGGGGCTCCTACAATGAGCAGTTCTTC. The encoded protein is CASTPGGSYNEQFF.

This clonotype came up many times. The chain uses TRBV7-3 and TRBJ2-3; no clear D. The CDR3 has 15 residues. V was clipped by 0 bases and J by 4 bases, with 11 bases between them. Germline CDR1 reads SGHTA; CDR2 reads FQGTGA. CDR3 DNA sequence: TGTGCCAGCAGCTTAACGGTGGGCAGCGCAGATACGCAGTATTTT. It yields the protein CASSLTVGSADTQYF.

This clonotype came up many times. The rearrangement joins TRBV29-1 to TRBJ2-3; 11 bases align to TRBD2. V was clipped by 6 bases and J by 0 bases; unmatched bases: 20. Germline V gene lookup returns CDR1 SQVTM and CDR2 ANQGSEA. This CDR3 comprises 20 residues. The CDR3 coding sequence is TGCAGCGTCATGAAACCAGGACTAGCGGGTATTACCTCTAGCACAGATACGCAGTATTTT. Encoded protein: CSVMKPGLAGITSSTDTQYF.

V and J are TRBV5-1 and TRBJ1-3; D is undetermined. Per germline, CDR1 SGHRS and CDR2 YFSETQ. The CDR3 runs to 15 residues. V lost 4 bases and J lost 2, with 13 bases in between. CDR3 loop: CASSPRPQAGNTIYF. The DNA of the CDR3 is TGCGCCAGCAGCCCACGGCCCCAGGCTGGAAACACCATATATTTT.

This chain connects TRBV20-1 to TRBJ2-2; D is ambiguous. Between the trimmed V and J ends, which lost 6 bases and 6 bases, there was a span of 11 bases. The CDR3 totals 12 residues. Germline-derived CDR1 and CDR2 are DFQATT and SNEGSKA (reference sequence). CDR3 DNA: TGCAGTGCCGCAAGTTCACCCGGGGAGCTGTTTTTT. Translating it yields CSAASSPGELFF.